The 24 T cell receptor beta chains reported below all come from one sample, sequenced in a study of cytomegalovirus exposure and HLA in healthy donors. The method was immunoSEQ multiplex PCR; TCRdb's version includes in-frame clones alone and lacks a portion of them. The sample comprises 200,000 to 300,000 clones, about 83% of which are singletons, and 2.6% rests with the top ten. The sample was PBMCs. The receptor set was obtained from a man aged 18 to 29 in good health and CMV-seronegative.

The gene calls are TRBV28 and TRBJ2-1; 7 bases line up with TRBD2. The CDR3 consists of 16 residues. V was clipped by 2 bases and J by 4 bases; unmatched bases: 8. Germline V gene lookup returns CDR1 MDHEN and CDR2 SYDVKM. CDR3 region: CASSLGRENLYNEQFF. The CDR3 DNA is TGTGCCAGCAGTTTAGGGCGGGAGAACCTTTACAATGAGCAGTTCTTC.

The chain couples TRBV4-1 to TRBJ1-2, with TRBD1 matching 7 bases. This CDR3 region has 15 residues. Germline V lookup: CDR1 MGHRA, CDR2 YSYEKL. V trimming: 3 bases; J trimming: 5 bases; junction bases outside the gene matches: 9. The CDR3 bases are TGCGCCAGCAGCCACGACAGGGCTGTTAGGTATGGCTACACCTTC. Translated, it gives CASSHDRAVRYGYTF.

The rearrangement joins TRBV7-6 to TRBJ2-3; no clear D gene. Trimming took 5 bases from V and 0 from J, leaving 12 bases between them. CDR1 is SGHVS, CDR2 FNYEAQ, per germline. This CDR3 spans 15 amino acids. This CDR3 is CASSLGSSSTDTQYF. The CDR3 region has the DNA TGTGCCAGCAGCCTGGGTAGCAGCAGCACAGATACGCAGTATTTT.

V is TRBV29-1 and J is TRBJ2-7; D gene unclear. Germline V CDR1 and CDR2: SQVTM, ANQGSEA. Trimming removed 6 bases at V and 1 base at J, with 10 bases between. The CDR3 loop spans 12 amino acids. The CDR3 sequence is CSVVTVSYEQYF. The CDR3 region has the DNA TGCAGCGTGGTTACAGTTTCCTACGAGCAGTACTTC.

As for this clone: Additional DNA sequences in this sample encode the identical CDR3. This rearrangement joins TRBV5-6 to TRBJ1-2; 10 bases fit TRBD1. The CDR3 spans 15 residues. V gave up 2 bases and J gave up 2 bases; unmatched junction bases: 3. Germline CDR1 reads SGHDT; CDR2 reads YYEEEE. The CDR3 DNA sequence: TGTGCCAGCAGCTTAGGACAGGGGGTGAACTATGGCTACACCTTC. Protein sequence: CASSLGQGVNYGYTF.

V usage is TRBV5-6 and J usage is TRBJ2-7; 7 bases map to TRBD2. V was clipped by 2 bases and J by 5 bases; unmatched bases: 10. The CDR3 is made up of 15 amino acids. In germline, CDR1 is SGHDT, CDR2 YYEEEE. The CDR3 nucleotides are TGTGCCAGCAGCTTTGAAGGGGTCGGGGGGAACGAGCAGTACTTC. This encodes CASSFEGVGGNEQYF.

This clone was detected only once. This chain joins TRBV13 and TRBJ1-2; TRBD1 might be the D (6 bases). Trimming removed 0 bases at V and 4 bases at J, with 12 bases between. This CDR3 has 15 amino acids. In germline, CDR1 is PRHDT, CDR2 FYEKMQ (reference sequence). The CDR3 loop is CASSLGGAYSYGYTF. CDR3 DNA sequence: TGTGCCAGCAGCTTAGGGGGGGCGTATAGCTATGGCTACACCTTC.

This clone showed up just a few times. The chain employs TRBV6-5 and TRBJ1-6, with 9 nucleotides matching TRBD1. The CDR3 contains 15 residues. Losses at the gene ends were 4 bases for V and 8 bases for J; bases not matched to a gene: 6. Germline lookup yields CDR1 MNHEY and CDR2 SVGAGI. This CDR3 is CASSFTGTGHSPLHF. In nucleotides, the CDR3 is TGTGCCAGCAGTTTTACCGGGACAGGGCATTCACCCCTCCACTTT.

The chain couples TRBV7-9 to TRBJ2-7, with 9 bases lining up with TRBD1. V was clipped by 6 bases and J by 10 bases; unmatched bases: 7. CDR1 is SEHNR and CDR2 is FQNEAQ in the germline V gene (reference sequence). The CDR3 spans 12 residues. The CDR3 DNA sequence: TGTGCCAGCAGAAAGGACAGGGGCGGACAGTACTTC. Encoded protein: CASRKDRGGQYF.

The chain uses TRBV27 and TRBJ2-5, with D perhaps TRBD1 (6 bases). The germline CDR1 and CDR2 sequences are MNHEY and SMNVEV (reference sequence). The CDR3 sequence is 13 residues long. V gave up 7 bases and J gave up 4 bases, with 13 bases separating them. In DNA form, the CDR3 reads TGTGCCAGCAAAAAAAGAGGGGGAGAGACCCAGTACTTC. Translating it yields CASKKRGGETQYF.

This sequence joins TRBV11-2 and TRBJ2-7; D gene unclear. The germline V and J ends were trimmed by 0 bases and 1 base, with 4 bases remaining between them. Germline V CDR1 and CDR2: SGHAT, FQNNGV. The CDR3 extends over 13 amino acids. The CDR3 here is CASSLDYSYEQYF. CDR3 bases: TGTGCCAGCAGCTTAGACTATTCCTACGAGCAGTACTTC.

The chain couples TRBV10-3 to TRBJ2-3; maybe TRBD2 (6 bases). The CDR3 extends over 12 amino acids. Germline V gives CDR1 ENHRY, CDR2 SYGVKD. Trimming removed 6 bases from V and 5 bases from J, with 9 bases in between. The CDR3: CAISPGVDTQYF. DNA of the CDR3: TGTGCCATCAGCCCGGGGGTAGATACGCAGTATTTT.

In this sample, this clone turned up a few times. The chain has TRBV18 and TRBJ1-1; D is unclear. Trimming removed 5 bases at V and 8 bases at J, with 15 bases between. CDR1 is KGHSH, CDR2 LQKENI, per germline. The CDR3 contains 13 residues. CDR3 residues: CASSTSRENEAFF. In nucleotides, the CDR3 is TGTGCCAGCTCAACCTCACGGGAGAACGAAGCTTTCTTT.

V is TRBV14 and J is TRBJ2-1, with 7 positions matching TRBD2. Germline trimming cut 4 bases from V and 5 bases from J; bases unmatched to any gene: 11. CDR1 is SGHDN, CDR2 FVKESK, per germline. This CDR3 has 16 residues. CDR3 region: CASSPFWGRGHNEQFF. CDR3 in DNA: TGTGCCAGCAGCCCTTTTTGGGGGAGGGGCCACAATGAGCAGTTCTTC. The full variable domain, completed using reference TRBV14 and TRBJ2-1, is EAGVTQFPSHSVIEKGQTVTLRCDPISGHDNLYWYRRVMGKEIKFLLHFVKESKQDESGMPNNRFLAERTGGTYSTLKVQPAELEDSGVYFCASSPFWGRGHNEQFFGPGTRLTVL.

The chain carries TRBV4-1 and TRBJ2-2; D might be TRBD2 (6 bases). The CDR3 loop spans 15 amino acids. Germline CDR1 is MGHRA and CDR2 is YSYEKL. V lost 1 base and J 5 bases, leaving 11 bases between the germline ends. The CDR3 bases are TGCGCCAGCAGCCAAGCGGGAGTTGGTACCGGGGAGCTGTTTTTT. Encoded protein: CASSQAGVGTGELFF.

The V call is TRBV19, the J call TRBJ2-7; 7 bases agree with TRBD1. The CDR3 totals 12 residues. The germline V gene has CDR1 LNHDA and CDR2 SQIVND (reference sequence). The V and J ends lost 3 bases and 5 bases, in that order; junction bases with no gene match: 1. The CDR3 spells CASSIQGDEQYF. The CDR3 region has the DNA TGTGCCAGTAGTATCCAGGGGGACGAGCAGTACTTC.

This clone was counted a few times. V is TRBV5-1 and J is TRBJ2-5, with D possibly matching TRBD1 (6 bases). V gave up 3 bases and J gave up 5 bases, with 14 bases separating them. Germline V gives CDR1 SGHRS, CDR2 YFSETQ. The CDR3 has 14 residues. The DNA for the CDR3 is TGCGCCAGCAGCTCAGCAGGGGTAGAGGAGACCCAGTACTTC. Protein product: CASSSAGVEETQYF.

The chain carries TRBV14 and TRBJ2-7; D not certain. Germline CDR1 is SGHDN and CDR2 is FVKESK. The V end lost 3 bases, the J end lost 3 bases, and 15 bases lay between the germline ends. CDR3 size: 15 residues. For the CDR3, the DNA is TGTGCCAGCAGCCAGGCTATCTACGGAGACTACGAGCAGTACTTC. This codes for CASSQAIYGDYEQYF.

This chain uses TRBV5-6 with TRBJ2-2, with D tentatively TRBD2 (6 bases). This CDR3 has 19 residues. Germline V gene sequence: CDR1 SGHDT, CDR2 YYEEEE. Trimming cost V 4 bases and J 6 bases, with 28 bases left between them. CDR3 in DNA: TGTGCCAGCAGCCTCATACCACCGACTATAGCGGCTGGGGCCGGGGAGCTGTTTTTT. Translation: CASSLIPPTIAAGAGELFF.

This clone was seen just once. This rearrangement joins TRBV27 to TRBJ2-6; D is perhaps TRBD2 (6 bases). This CDR3 spans 16 amino acids. V was clipped by 5 bases and J by 4 bases, with 15 bases between them. Germline-derived CDR1 and CDR2 are MNHEY and SMNVEV (reference sequence). In DNA, the CDR3 is TGTGCCAGCAGTGGAGGGCCCCACGGGGGGGCCAACGTCCTGACTTTC. It yields the protein CASSGGPHGGANVLTF.

The chain uses TRBV4-3 and TRBJ1-4; D unclear. The CDR3 contains 15 residues. Trimming left V 1 base short and J 6 bases short, with 12 bases between. The germline V gene has CDR1 LGHNA and CDR2 YSLEER. CDR3 protein: CASSQGDTGYEKLFF. CDR3 in DNA: TGCGCCAGCAGCCAAGGCGATACGGGGTATGAAAAACTGTTTTTT.

This chain links TRBV4-3 with TRBJ2-7; D is uncertain. With 0 bases removed from V and 2 bases from J, the gap between germline ends came to 5 bases. Germline V lookup: CDR1 LGHNA, CDR2 YSLEER. This CDR3 is built from 13 residues. As DNA, the CDR3 is TGCGCCAGCAGCCAAGAATTAGCCTACGAGCAGTACTTC. This codes for CASSQELAYEQYF.

The chain combines TRBV30 with TRBJ1-4; 7 bases agree with TRBD1. The CDR3 loop spans 13 amino acids. Germline lookup yields CDR1 GTSNPN and CDR2 SVGIG (reference sequence). The V gene end was trimmed by 6 bases and the J gene end by 7 bases; junction bases not matched to a gene: 8. The CDR3 region has the DNA TGTGCCTGTAGCCGGGACAGTAGTGAAAAACTGTTTTTT. Translating gives CACSRDSSEKLFF.

This clone was detected once. V and J are TRBV11-3 and TRBJ2-1; TRBD2 agrees at 11 bases. Germline CDR1 and CDR2: SGHNT and YENEEA. V lost 3 bases, J lost 7 bases, and 5 bases stayed unmatched. The CDR3 contains 15 residues. In DNA form, the CDR3 reads TGTGCCAGCAGCTTTAGCGGGGGGGCTCGAAATGAGCAGTTCTTC. It is translated as CASSFSGGARNEQFF.